This T cell receptor beta chain was sequenced for a study of blood T cell repertoires in COVID-19. Data came from immunoSEQ multiplex PCR; TCRdb stores just in-frame clones and leaves some out. This sample yields about 6,000 clones, of which roughly four fifths are seen a single time; approximately 16% belongs to the top ten. The sequenced sample was peripheral blood. The sequence was collected from a man aged 55-75 years with acute or convalescent COVID-19.

Here the CDR3 DNA reads TGCGCCAGCAGGGCGGGCGCAGGGGCTTACGAGCAGTACTTC. This sequence encodes CASRAGAGAYEQYF. The chain joins TRBV5-1 to TRBJ2-7, with D possibly being TRBD1 (6 bases). The CDR3 has 14 amino acids. CDR1 SGHRS and CDR2 YFSETQ come from the germline V gene. The germline V and J ends were trimmed by 5 bases and 4 bases, with 16 bases remaining between them. The entire variable domain, with the rest obtained from reference TRBV5-1 and TRBJ2-7, is as follows: KAGVTQTPRYLIKTRGQQVTLSCSPISGHRSVSWYQQTPGQGLQFLFEYFSETQRNKGNFPGRFSGRQFSNSRSEMNVSTLELGDSALYLCASRAGAGAYEQYFGPGTRLTVT.